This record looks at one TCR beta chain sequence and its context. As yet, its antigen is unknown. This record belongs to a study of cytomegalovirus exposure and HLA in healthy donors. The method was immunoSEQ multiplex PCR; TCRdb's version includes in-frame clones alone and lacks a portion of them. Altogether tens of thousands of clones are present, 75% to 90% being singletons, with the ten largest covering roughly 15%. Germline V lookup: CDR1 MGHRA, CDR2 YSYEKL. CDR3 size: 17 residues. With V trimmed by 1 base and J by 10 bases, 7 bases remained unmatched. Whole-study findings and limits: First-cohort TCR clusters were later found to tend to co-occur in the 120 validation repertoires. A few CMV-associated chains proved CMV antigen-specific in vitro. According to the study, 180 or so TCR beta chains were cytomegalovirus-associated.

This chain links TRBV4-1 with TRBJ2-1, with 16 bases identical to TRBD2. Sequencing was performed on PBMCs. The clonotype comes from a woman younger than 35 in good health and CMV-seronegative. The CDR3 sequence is CASSQGFGTSGRGEQFF. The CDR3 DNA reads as TGCGCCAGCAGCCAAGGATTTGGGACTAGCGGGAGGGGGGAGCAGTTCTTC.